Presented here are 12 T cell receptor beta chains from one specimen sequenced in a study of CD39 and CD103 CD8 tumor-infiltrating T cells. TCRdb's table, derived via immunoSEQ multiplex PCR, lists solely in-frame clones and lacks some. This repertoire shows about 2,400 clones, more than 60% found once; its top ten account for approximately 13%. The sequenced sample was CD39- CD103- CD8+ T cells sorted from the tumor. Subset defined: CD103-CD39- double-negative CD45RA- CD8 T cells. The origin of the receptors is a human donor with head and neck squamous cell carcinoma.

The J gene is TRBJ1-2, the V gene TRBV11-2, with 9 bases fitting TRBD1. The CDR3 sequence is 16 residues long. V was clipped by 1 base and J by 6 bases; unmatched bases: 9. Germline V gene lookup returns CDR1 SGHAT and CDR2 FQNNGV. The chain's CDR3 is CASSLGYTGGGNGYTF. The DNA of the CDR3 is TGTGCCAGCAGCTTAGGCTACACAGGGGGCGGGAATGGCTACACCTTC. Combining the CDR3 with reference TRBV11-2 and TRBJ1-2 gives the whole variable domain EAGVAQSPRYKIIEKRQSVAFWCNPISGHATLYWYQQILGQGPKLLIQFQNNGVVDDSQLPKDRFSAERLKGVDSTLKIQPAKLEDSAVYLCASSLGYTGGGNGYTFGSGTRLTVV.

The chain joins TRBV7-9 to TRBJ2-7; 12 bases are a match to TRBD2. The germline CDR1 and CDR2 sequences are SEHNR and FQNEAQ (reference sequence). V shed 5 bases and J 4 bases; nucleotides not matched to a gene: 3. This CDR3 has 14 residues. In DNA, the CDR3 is TGTGCCAGCAGCCCTAGCGGGGGGGCTTACGAGCAGTACTTC. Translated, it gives CASSPSGGAYEQYF.

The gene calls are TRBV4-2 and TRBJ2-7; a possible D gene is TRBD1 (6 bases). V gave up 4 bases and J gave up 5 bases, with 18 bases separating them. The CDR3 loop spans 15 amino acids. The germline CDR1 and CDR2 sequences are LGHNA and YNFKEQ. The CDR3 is CASSPEQGLWDEQYF. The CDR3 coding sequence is TGTGCCAGCAGCCCAGAACAGGGCTTGTGGGACGAGCAGTACTTC.

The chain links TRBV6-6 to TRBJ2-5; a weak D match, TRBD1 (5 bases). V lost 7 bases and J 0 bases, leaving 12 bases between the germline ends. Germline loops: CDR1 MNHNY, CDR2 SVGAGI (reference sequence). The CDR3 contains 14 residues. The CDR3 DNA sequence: TGTGCCAGCAATGCAGGGCCCTACCAAGAGACCCAGTACTTC. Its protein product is CASNAGPYQETQYF.

CDR3 DNA sequence: TGTGCCAGTAGTATCCGGATGAGTAGCACAGATACGCAGTATTTT. This translates into CASSIRMSSTDTQYF. V is TRBV19 and J is TRBJ2-3; D call uncertain. Germline-derived CDR1 and CDR2 are LNHDA and SQIVND (reference sequence). This CDR3 is 15 amino acids long. The ends were cut back, 3 bases at V and 0 bases at J, with 10 bases in the middle.

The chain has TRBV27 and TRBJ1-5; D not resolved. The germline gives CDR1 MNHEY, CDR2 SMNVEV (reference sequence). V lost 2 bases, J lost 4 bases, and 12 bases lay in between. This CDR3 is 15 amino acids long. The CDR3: CASSLMAGENQPQHF. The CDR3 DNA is TGTGCCAGCAGTTTAATGGCAGGAGAGAATCAGCCCCAGCATTTT.

This CDR3 is CASSEWGSSSYNEQFF. The CDR3 coding sequence is TGTGCCAGCAGTGAGTGGGGGTCCTCCTCCTACAATGAGCAGTTCTTC. The chain is built from TRBV6-4 and TRBJ2-1; D is tentatively TRBD1 or TRBD2 (5 bases each). The CDR3 is 16 amino acids. Germline V CDR1 and CDR2: MRHNA, SNTAGT. V was cut by 3 bases and J by 0 bases, with 12 bases left in between.

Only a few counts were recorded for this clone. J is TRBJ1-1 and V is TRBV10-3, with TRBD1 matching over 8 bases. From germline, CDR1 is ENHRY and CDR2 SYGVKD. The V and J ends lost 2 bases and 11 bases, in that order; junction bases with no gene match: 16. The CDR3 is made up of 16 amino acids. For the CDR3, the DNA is TGTGCCATCAGTGAGGGAGTATGGGGCAGGGGGCTTGTCGCTTTCTTT. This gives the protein CAISEGVWGRGLVAFF.

The DNA for the CDR3 is TGTGCCAGCAGCTTAGGGGGGCTTGAAGGCTACACCTTC. Amino acids: CASSLGGLEGYTF. This chain connects TRBV7-8 to TRBJ1-2; D is perhaps TRBD1 (6 bases). Per the germline V gene, CDR1 is SGHVS and CDR2 is FQNEAQ. V gave up 1 base and J gave up 8 bases, with 11 bases separating them. This CDR3 contains 13 residues.

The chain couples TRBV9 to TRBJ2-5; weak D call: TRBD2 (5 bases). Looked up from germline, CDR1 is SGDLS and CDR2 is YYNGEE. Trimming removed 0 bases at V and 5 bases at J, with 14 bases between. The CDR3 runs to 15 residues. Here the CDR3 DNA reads TGTGCCAGCAGCGTAGAGCCGGAGGCGGAGGAGACCCAGTACTTC. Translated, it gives CASSVEPEAEETQYF.

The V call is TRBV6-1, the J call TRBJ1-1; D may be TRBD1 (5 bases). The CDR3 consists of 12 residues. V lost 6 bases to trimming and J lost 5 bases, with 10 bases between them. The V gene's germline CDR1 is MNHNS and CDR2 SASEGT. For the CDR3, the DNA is TGTGCCAGCAGCATAGGGGAAACTGAAGCTTTCTTT. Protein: CASSIGETEAFF.

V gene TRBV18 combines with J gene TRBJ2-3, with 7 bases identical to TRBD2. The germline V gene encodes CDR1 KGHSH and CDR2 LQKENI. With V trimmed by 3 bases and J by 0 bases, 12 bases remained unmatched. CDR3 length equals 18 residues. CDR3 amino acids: CASSPHGRGTESTDTQYF. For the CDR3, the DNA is TGTGCCAGCTCACCCCATGGGCGGGGGACCGAAAGCACAGATACGCAGTATTTT.